Listed here are 30 T cell receptor beta chains from one sample, sequenced in a study of blood T cell repertoires in COVID-19. The method was immunoSEQ multiplex PCR; TCRdb's version includes in-frame clones alone and lacks a portion of them. The table lists a few hundred thousand clones, 92% of them singletons. Material for sequencing was PBMCs or T cells enriched from blood (not recorded which). These receptors were obtained from a woman in her twenties or thirties who had recovered from COVID-19.

This chain uses TRBV19 with TRBJ1-2; D is uncertain. Trimming took off 3 bases at V and 2 bases at J, with 19 bases between the two ends. In germline, CDR1 is LNHDA, CDR2 SQIVND (reference sequence). The CDR3 extends over 17 amino acids. The CDR3 bases are TGTGCCAGTAGTATGGGAGGAAGGCCCCCCTCCAACTATGGCTACACCTTC. Its protein product is CASSMGGRPPSNYGYTF.

The V gene is TRBV6-6, the J gene TRBJ2-2; tentative D call: TRBD1 (5 bases). Germline V CDR1 and CDR2: MNHNY, SVGAGI (reference sequence). V shed 4 bases and J shed 5 bases, with 5 bases lying between them. The CDR3 totals 12 residues. CDR3 in amino acids: CASSSGTGELFF. The CDR3 nucleotides read TGTGCCAGCAGTTCAGGGACCGGGGAGCTGTTTTTT.

V is TRBV24-1 and J is TRBJ2-1; a possible D gene is TRBD1 (5 bases). Looked up from germline, CDR1 is KGHDR and CDR2 is SFDVKD. The CDR3 spans 13 residues. Trimming shortened V by 3 bases and J by 8 bases, and 10 bases separated the two germline ends. CDR3 sequence: CATSDQGRDEQFF. Written as DNA, the CDR3 is TGTGCCACCAGTGATCAGGGTCGCGATGAGCAGTTCTTC.

The chain recombines TRBV4-1 with TRBJ1-2, with 10 positions matching TRBD1. Germline V CDR1 and CDR2: MGHRA, YSYEKL. V shed 5 bases and J 7 bases; nucleotides not matched to a gene: 10. The CDR3 is 15 residues long. The CDR3 DNA reads TGCGCCAGCAGCATTGACAGGGGGCCGTGGCTTGGCTACACCTTC. It encodes CASSIDRGPWLGYTF.

The genes are TRBV28 and TRBJ1-2; D not resolved. The germline CDR1 and CDR2 sequences are MDHEN and SYDVKM. This CDR3 contains 14 residues. With 6 bases removed from V and 1 base from J, the gap between germline ends came to 12 bases. The DNA of the CDR3 is TGTGCCAGCAGAGCCCAGGTTAATAACTATGGCTACACCTTC. As protein: CASRAQVNNYGYTF.

The CDR3 region is CASSYDSKTWETQYF. CDR3 in DNA: TGTGCCAGCAGTTACGACAGTAAGACTTGGGAGACCCAGTACTTC. The chain has TRBV6-5 and TRBJ2-5; D is possibly TRBD1 (5 bases). This CDR3 comprises 15 residues. Trimming stripped 2 bases from V and 5 bases from J, with 15 bases between. Per germline, CDR1 MNHEY and CDR2 SVGAGI.

This sequence joins TRBV30 and TRBJ2-7, with a tentative D call TRBD1 (6 bases). The germline CDR1 and CDR2 sequences are GTSNPN and SVGIG (reference sequence). V lost 8 bases and J lost 5, with 13 bases in between. The CDR3 contains 11 residues. CDR3 sequence reads: CAGIGGDEQYF. DNA for the CDR3: TGTGCCGGAATTGGGGGCGACGAGCAGTACTTC.

This chain joins TRBV7-2 and TRBJ1-2, with TRBD1 matching 9 bases. V was clipped by 5 bases and J by 6 bases; unmatched bases: 4. CDR1 is SGHTA, CDR2 FQGNSA, per germline. The CDR3 runs to 13 residues. CDR3 DNA sequence: TGTGCCAGCAGCCGAGGGACAGGGAATGGCTACACCTTC. It codes for CASSRGTGNGYTF.

The J gene is TRBJ2-5, the V gene TRBV7-9; weak D call: TRBD2 (7 bases). The length of the CDR3 is 11 residues. V was trimmed by 11 bases and J by 4 bases, leaving 11 bases between them. Germline lookup yields CDR1 SEHNR and CDR2 FQNEAQ (reference sequence). CDR3 sequence: CAFGGRETQYF. CDR3 in DNA: TGTGCCTTCGGGGGGCGAGAGACCCAGTACTTC.

The J gene is TRBJ2-3, the V gene TRBV27; 7 positions agree with TRBD2. Per the germline V gene, CDR1 is MNHEY and CDR2 is SMNVEV (reference sequence). This CDR3 has 15 residues. J gave up 3 bases and V 6 bases, and 9 bases lay outside the gene matches. CDR3 in amino acids: CASRSIWRETDTQYF. Here the CDR3 DNA reads TGTGCCAGCAGATCAATCTGGCGGGAGACAGATACGCAGTATTTT.

V and J are TRBV6-1 and TRBJ1-2, with TRBD1 as a possible D gene (6 bases). Germline V gene lookup returns CDR1 MNHNS and CDR2 SASEGT. V shed 4 bases and J shed 6 bases, with 21 bases lying between them. CDR3 length: 16 residues. The CDR3: CASSGGATGLMNGYTF. The DNA of the CDR3 is TGTGCCAGCAGTGGGGGAGCTACAGGGCTTATGAATGGCTACACCTTC.

The CDR3 bases are TGTGCCAGCAGTGAACTGGGGGGGCTGAAGGGTCAGCCCCAGCATTTT. It codes for CASSELGGLKGQPQHF. The V gene is TRBV2, the J gene TRBJ1-5, with a tentative D call TRBD1 (6 bases). Germline V CDR1 and CDR2: SNHLY, FYNNEI. CDR3 length: 16 residues. Between the trimmed V and J ends, which lost 2 bases and 6 bases, there was a span of 17 bases.

The genes are TRBV28 and TRBJ2-3, with no clear D. Trimming took off 9 bases at V and 2 bases at J, with 12 bases between the two ends. This CDR3 comprises 13 residues. The germline gives CDR1 MDHEN, CDR2 SYDVKM. The DNA of the CDR3 is TGTGCCAGTACAGTTCTCCTCACAGATACGCAGTATTTT. This sequence encodes CASTVLLTDTQYF.

The chain links TRBV7-2 to TRBJ2-7; a weak D match, TRBD2 (6 bases). V lost 2 bases, J lost 2 bases, and 16 bases lay in between. Germline V gene sequence: CDR1 SGHTA, CDR2 FQGNSA. CDR3 size: 16 residues. CDR3 amino acids: CASSLTAGRPPYEQYF. For the CDR3, the DNA is TGTGCCAGCAGCTTAACGGCGGGACGTCCTCCCTACGAGCAGTACTTC.

This clone was detected only once. The V call is TRBV7-6, the J call TRBJ1-6, with 8 positions matching TRBD1. The trim removed 4 bases at V and 10 bases at J, leaving 12 bases unmatched. The CDR3 has 16 amino acids. Germline V lookup: CDR1 SGHVS, CDR2 FNYEAQ. DNA of the CDR3: TGTGCCAGCAGCTCTTACCCCAGGGGGCGCGGCTCACCCCTCCACTTT. This encodes CASSSYPRGRGSPLHF.

V and J are TRBV5-6 and TRBJ2-1, with 12 bases aligning to TRBD2. V gave up 7 bases and J gave up 7 bases; unmatched junction bases: 6. The CDR3 contains 14 residues. The germline V gene encodes CDR1 SGHDT and CDR2 YYEEEE. For the CDR3, the DNA is TGTGCCAGCCACGGCGGACTAGCGGGGAATGAGCAGTTCTTC. This codes for CASHGGLAGNEQFF.

This clone was observed a single time. The J gene is TRBJ2-1, the V gene TRBV7-2; tentatively, D is TRBD2 (5 bases). V was shortened by 1 base and J by 7 bases, with 11 bases between the two germline ends. The CDR3 sequence is 14 residues long. In germline, CDR1 is SGHTA, CDR2 FQGNSA. The CDR3 here is CASSLGGSLNEQFF. The DNA for the CDR3 is TGTGCCAGCAGCTTAGGAGGGAGCCTTAATGAGCAGTTCTTC.

The rearrangement joins TRBV11-3 to TRBJ2-1; D is perhaps TRBD2 (6 bases). CDR1 SGHNT and CDR2 YENEEA come from the germline V gene. This CDR3 spans 14 amino acids. V lost 3 bases, J lost 4 bases, and 10 bases lay in between. CDR3 region: CASSFAGGYNEQFF. The CDR3 nucleotides read TGTGCCAGCAGCTTCGCCGGGGGTTACAATGAGCAGTTCTTC.

This clone appeared a single time. This chain uses TRBV6-5 with TRBJ2-7; the match to TRBD2 covers 13 bases. CDR1 is MNHEY and CDR2 is SVGAGI in the germline V gene. The V segment lost 0 bases and the J segment 4 bases; nucleotides outside the gene matches: 0. The CDR3 is 15 residues long. This chain's CDR3 is CASSYSGLAGYEQYF. The CDR3 DNA reads as TGTGCCAGCAGTTACTCGGGACTAGCGGGGTACGAGCAGTACTTC.

The sample holds one count of this clone. This rearrangement joins TRBV3-1 (or the pseudogene TRBV3-2) to TRBJ1-1; 7 nucleotides match TRBD1. Germline CDR1 reads LGHDT; CDR2 reads YNNKEL (reference sequence). The J segment lost 5 bases and the V segment lost 2 bases, leaving 2 bases of the junction unmatched. The CDR3 has 13 amino acids. CDR3 sequence (DNA): TGTGCCAGCAGCCAACAGGGGGTGACTGAAGCTTTCTTT. As protein: CASSQQGVTEAFF.

There are a few counts of this clone. The V call is TRBV6-5, the J call TRBJ2-7, with D perhaps TRBD2 (6 bases). Looked up from germline, CDR1 is MNHEY and CDR2 is SVGAGI. This CDR3 contains 15 residues. The germline V and J ends were trimmed by 7 bases and 0 bases, with 16 bases remaining between them. The CDR3 DNA is TGTGCCAGCAATCGCGAGGGAGGTAGCTCCTACGAGCAGTACTTC. This gives the protein CASNREGGSSYEQYF.

The chain has TRBV5-1 and TRBJ2-4; D unresolved. In germline, CDR1 is SGHRS, CDR2 YFSETQ. Trimming took 3 bases from V and 1 from J, leaving 8 bases between them. The CDR3 has 14 residues. The CDR3 region has the DNA TGCGCCAGCAGCTCCGGTGAGGCCAAAAACATTCAGTACTTC. This sequence encodes CASSSGEAKNIQYF.

The chain links TRBV10-3 to TRBJ2-3; perhaps TRBD2 as D (5 bases). This CDR3 contains 15 residues. V was clipped by 3 bases and J by 5 bases, with 15 bases between them. CDR1 and CDR2 (germline): ENHRY, SYGVKD. CDR3 sequence (DNA): TGTGCCATCAGTGATAGTCCCGCAGGAGGAGATACGCAGTATTTT. Encoded protein: CAISDSPAGGDTQYF.

Only one count was recorded for this clone. In nucleotides, the CDR3 is TGTGCCAGCAGCTTTGGGGCAGGAAGCTCCTACGAGCAGTACTTC. It translates to CASSFGAGSSYEQYF. The genes are TRBV7-2 and TRBJ2-7; a weak D match, TRBD1 (5 bases). There are 15 residues in the CDR3. Germline V gene data show CDR1 as SGHTA and CDR2 as FQGNSA. The V end was cut by 3 bases, the J end by 0 bases, with 12 bases between. Combining the CDR3 with reference TRBV7-2 and TRBJ2-7 gives the whole variable domain GAGVSQSPSNKVTEKGKDVELRCDPISGHTALYWYRQSLGQGLEFLIYFQGNSAPDKSGLPSDRFSAERTGGSVSTLTIQRTQQEDSAVYLCASSFGAGSSYEQYFGPGTRLTVT.

J is TRBJ1-2 and V is TRBV5-4, with TRBD1 as a possible D gene (6 bases). CDR3 length equals 15 residues. CDR1 is SGHNT and CDR2 is YYREEE in the germline V gene (reference sequence). Between the trimmed V and J ends, which lost 2 bases and 8 bases, there was a span of 19 bases. The CDR3 DNA follows: TGTGCCAGCAGCTTAGGTCTCCCGGGACAAAAGGGCTACACCTTC. This sequence encodes CASSLGLPGQKGYTF.

The chain couples TRBV2 to TRBJ1-2; TRBD1 matches 8 bases. J gave up 5 bases and V 5 bases, and 1 base lay outside the gene matches. CDR1 and CDR2 (germline): SNHLY, FYNNEI. The CDR3 runs 12 residues. CDR3 sequence reads: CASSTGGYGYTF. CDR3 DNA sequence: TGTGCCAGCAGTACAGGGGGTTATGGCTACACCTTC.

The chain recombines TRBV11-2 with TRBJ1-6, with D unclear. V lost 1 base and J 9 bases, leaving 10 bases between the germline ends. This CDR3 spans 14 amino acids. Per the germline V gene, CDR1 is SGHAT and CDR2 is FQNNGV. CDR3 residues: CASSLGGGFSPLHF. CDR3 sequence (DNA): TGTGCCAGCAGCTTAGGTGGAGGGTTTTCACCCCTCCACTTT.

The rearrangement joins TRBV18 to TRBJ2-5; D unclear. Trimming left V 3 bases short and J 4 bases short, with 12 bases between. The CDR3 extends over 14 amino acids. Germline loops: CDR1 KGHSH, CDR2 LQKENI. CDR3 residues: CASSPWPRRETQYF. The CDR3 nucleotides are TGTGCCAGCTCACCCTGGCCCCGCCGAGAGACCCAGTACTTC. Filled out from reference TRBV18 and TRBJ2-5, the complete variable domain reads NAGVMQNPRHLVRRRGQEARLRCSPMKGHSHVYWYRQLPEEGLKFMVYLQKENIIDESGMPKERFSAEFPKEGPSILRIQQVVRGDSAAYFCASSPWPRRETQYFGPGTRLLVL.

The rearrangement joins TRBV3-1 (or the pseudogene TRBV3-2) to TRBJ2-1; the match to TRBD2 covers 12 bases. V shed 4 bases and J 5 bases; nucleotides not matched to a gene: 3. This CDR3 comprises 15 residues. Germline V CDR1 and CDR2: LGHDT, YNNKEL (reference sequence). CDR3 loop: CASSPASGRDNEQFF. The CDR3 nucleotides are TGTGCCAGCAGCCCAGCTAGCGGGAGGGACAATGAGCAGTTCTTC.

J is TRBJ1-3 and V is TRBV4-2; D is ambiguous. The V end was cut by 4 bases, the J end by 7 bases, with 17 bases between. Germline values: CDR1 LGHNA, CDR2 YNFKEQ. The CDR3 has 15 amino acids. The CDR3 sequence is CASSPGVSGKNTIYF. CDR3 in DNA: TGTGCCAGCAGCCCTGGCGTATCGGGGAAGAACACCATATATTTT.